These T cell receptor beta chains were read from a single sample in a study of cytomegalovirus exposure and HLA in healthy donors. Assay: immunoSEQ multiplex PCR; the TCRdb copy retains only in-frame clones and omits some. The sample records about 150,000 clones, 70% to 80% being singletons. The sequencing input was PBMCs. All receptors derive from a human donor in good health. CDR3s include the opening cysteine and the closing phenylalanine or tryptophan. Fields, in order: V gene, clone size, J gene, D gene, CDR3 protein, CDR3 DNA. A D gene is named only where the DNA matches it firmly. Clone size is not always given. Where it is, it says once, few, many or a class for expanded clones.

V gene: TRBV5-4; clone size: .; J gene: TRBJ2-7; D gene: TRBD2; CDR3 protein: CASSKPGTSGSYEQYF; CDR3 DNA: TGTGCCAGCAGCAAACCTGGGACTAGCGGATCCTACGAGCAGTACTTC
V gene: TRBV7-2; clone size: .; J gene: TRBJ2-1; D gene: .; CDR3 protein: CASSLRTGGDEQFF; CDR3 DNA: TGTGCCAGCAGCTTGAGGACGGGGGGCGATGAGCAGTTCTTC
V gene: TRBV9; clone size: .; J gene: TRBJ2-3; D gene: TRBD2; CDR3 protein: CASGGGTYTDTQYF; CDR3 DNA: TGTGCCAGCGGGGGAGGGACGTATACAGATACGCAGTATTTT
V gene: TRBV7-2; clone size: .; J gene: TRBJ2-3; D gene: .; CDR3 protein: CASSLDNHAVTQYF; CDR3 DNA: TGTGCCAGCAGCTTGGACAACCATGCGGTTACGCAGTATTTT
V gene: TRBV6-1; clone size: .; J gene: TRBJ1-5; D gene: TRBD1; CDR3 protein: CASSDQGQENQPQHF; CDR3 DNA: TGTGCCAGCAGTGATCAGGGACAGGAAAATCAGCCCCAGCATTTT
V gene: TRBV10-1; clone size: .; J gene: TRBJ2-1; D gene: TRBD2; CDR3 protein: CASSSGLALSEQFF; CDR3 DNA: TGCGCCAGCAGTTCGGGACTAGCCCTCAGTGAGCAGTTCTTC
V gene: TRBV6-5; clone size: .; J gene: TRBJ2-1; D gene: TRBD1; CDR3 protein: CASSYPGGNNEQFF; CDR3 DNA: TGTGCCAGCAGTTACCCAGGGGGAAACAATGAGCAGTTCTTC
V gene: TRBV14; clone size: .; J gene: TRBJ1-2; D gene: TRBD1; CDR3 protein: CASSQEIGTGYGYTF; CDR3 DNA: TGTGCCAGCAGCCAAGAAATTGGGACAGGCTATGGCTACACCTTC
V gene: TRBV6-5; clone size: .; J gene: TRBJ2-5; D gene: .; CDR3 protein: CASSTRDGSQETQYF; CDR3 DNA: TGTGCCAGCAGTACCCGGGACGGGAGCCAAGAGACCCAGTACTTC
V gene: TRBV5-6; clone size: few; J gene: TRBJ2-7; D gene: TRBD1; CDR3 protein: CASSLGRAGTGIDEQYF; CDR3 DNA: TGTGCCAGCAGCTTGGGAAGGGCCGGGACAGGGATTGACGAGCAGTACTTC
V gene: TRBV27; clone size: .; J gene: TRBJ1-5; D gene: .; CDR3 protein: CASSFSGSQPQHF; CDR3 DNA: TGTGCCAGCAGTTTTTCGGGATCGCAGCCCCAGCATTTT
V gene: TRBV6-5; clone size: once; J gene: TRBJ1-2; D gene: .; CDR3 protein: CASSYLDRFYGYTF; CDR3 DNA: TGTGCCAGCAGTTATCTGGACAGATTTTATGGCTACACCTTC
V gene: TRBV15; clone size: .; J gene: TRBJ2-7; D gene: .; CDR3 protein: CATSRVPGSAYEQYF; CDR3 DNA: TGTGCCACCAGCAGAGTACCGGGGTCGGCCTACGAGCAGTACTTC
V gene: TRBV6-5; clone size: .; J gene: TRBJ2-3; D gene: .; CDR3 protein: CASSYLALLGTDTQYF; CDR3 DNA: TGTGCCAGCAGTTACTTAGCGCTTCTTGGCACAGATACGCAGTATTTT
V gene: TRBV10-3; clone size: .; J gene: TRBJ2-3; D gene: .; CDR3 protein: CAISDPATFTDTQYF; CDR3 DNA: TGTGCCATCAGTGATCCCGCTACTTTCACAGATACGCAGTATTTT
V gene: TRBV30; clone size: .; J gene: TRBJ1-2; D gene: .; CDR3 protein: CAWSASTEIYGYTF; CDR3 DNA: TGTGCCTGGAGTGCCTCGACAGAGATTTATGGCTACACCTTC
V gene: TRBV7-2; clone size: few; J gene: TRBJ1-5; D gene: TRBD1; CDR3 protein: CASSQGQSKPQHF; CDR3 DNA: TGTGCCAGCTCCCAGGGACAGTCCAAGCCCCAGCATTTT
V gene: TRBV10-3; clone size: .; J gene: TRBJ1-1; D gene: .; CDR3 protein: CAISLQEGAEAFF; CDR3 DNA: TGTGCCATCAGCCTACAGGAAGGAGCTGAAGCTTTCTTT
V gene: TRBV4-1; clone size: .; J gene: TRBJ1-1; D gene: .; CDR3 protein: CASSQGSGDEAFF; CDR3 DNA: TGCGCCAGCAGCCAAGGCAGCGGGGATGAAGCTTTCTTT
V gene: TRBV11-2; clone size: .; J gene: TRBJ2-1; D gene: .; CDR3 protein: CASSLEMSEQFF; CDR3 DNA: TGTGCCAGCAGCTTAGAAATGAGTGAGCAGTTCTTC
V gene: TRBV29-1; clone size: .; J gene: TRBJ2-2; D gene: .; CDR3 protein: CSVGAGELFF; CDR3 DNA: TGCAGCGTTGGAGCCGGGGAGCTGTTTTTT
V gene: TRBV4-1; clone size: once; J gene: TRBJ2-4; D gene: .; CDR3 protein: CASSQPREVNIQYF; CDR3 DNA: TGCGCCAGCAGCCAACCCAGGGAGGTTAACATTCAGTACTTC
V gene: TRBV29-1; clone size: .; J gene: TRBJ2-1; D gene: .; CDR3 protein: CSVGWGGEQFF; CDR3 DNA: TGCAGCGTTGGCTGGGGCGGTGAGCAGTTCTTC
V gene: TRBV4-1; clone size: .; J gene: TRBJ1-4; D gene: .; CDR3 protein: CASSQGSTGWRNEKLFF; CDR3 DNA: TGCGCCAGCAGCCAGGGATCGACAGGTTGGAGGAATGAAAAACTGTTTTTT
V gene: TRBV25-1; clone size: .; J gene: TRBJ2-1; D gene: .; CDR3 protein: CASSVIRDNEQFF; CDR3 DNA: TGTGCCAGCAGTGTAATTCGCGACAATGAGCAGTTCTTC
V gene: TRBV6-5; clone size: few; J gene: TRBJ2-2; D gene: TRBD1; CDR3 protein: CASSYEGAHGELFF; CDR3 DNA: TGTGCCAGCAGTTACGAGGGGGCCCACGGGGAGCTGTTTTTT
V gene: TRBV13; clone size: .; J gene: TRBJ1-2; D gene: .; CDR3 protein: CASSQQGYYGYTF; CDR3 DNA: TGTGCCAGCAGCCAACAGGGTTATTATGGCTACACCTTC
V gene: TRBV5-4; clone size: .; J gene: TRBJ1-1; D gene: .; CDR3 protein: CASSLAGGEAFF; CDR3 DNA: TGTGCCAGCAGCTTGGCCGGGGGTGAAGCTTTCTTT
V gene: TRBV20-1; clone size: .; J gene: TRBJ1-1; D gene: .; CDR3 protein: CAVRGAREAFF; CDR3 DNA: TGCGCCGTGCGGGGGGCGAGGGAAGCTTTCTTT
V gene: TRBV7-9; clone size: .; J gene: TRBJ1-1; D gene: .; CDR3 protein: CASSLGGSTEAFF; CDR3 DNA: TGTGCCAGCAGCTTAGGAGGAAGCACTGAAGCTTTCTTT
V gene: TRBV5-4; clone size: .; J gene: TRBJ2-1; D gene: .; CDR3 protein: CASSLRSESEQFF; CDR3 DNA: TGTGCCAGCAGCTTGCGTTCGGAGAGTGAGCAGTTCTTC
V gene: TRBV7-2; clone size: .; J gene: TRBJ1-6; D gene: TRBD1; CDR3 protein: CASSIDRAGNSPLHF; CDR3 DNA: TGTGCCAGCAGCATTGACAGGGCTGGGAATTCACCCCTCCACTTT
V gene: TRBV14; clone size: .; J gene: TRBJ2-1; D gene: TRBD1; CDR3 protein: CASSPGQGVNNEQFF; CDR3 DNA: TGTGCCAGCAGCCCGGGACAGGGGGTTAACAATGAGCAGTTCTTC
V gene: TRBV10-3; clone size: few; J gene: TRBJ1-2; D gene: .; CDR3 protein: CAISESLFAGDYGYTF; CDR3 DNA: TGTGCCATCAGTGAGTCCCTCTTTGCAGGCGACTATGGCTACACCTTC
V gene: TRBV5-4; clone size: .; J gene: TRBJ2-1; D gene: .; CDR3 protein: CASSKTPSSYNEQFF; CDR3 DNA: TGTGCCAGCAGTAAGACTCCCAGCTCCTACAATGAGCAGTTCTTC
V gene: TRBV19; clone size: .; J gene: TRBJ2-1; D gene: .; CDR3 protein: CASSIAGNEQFF; CDR3 DNA: TGTGCCAGTAGTATTGCGGGGAATGAGCAGTTCTTC
V gene: TRBV6-1; clone size: .; J gene: TRBJ2-3; D gene: .; CDR3 protein: CASSVLGTDTQYF; CDR3 DNA: TGTGCCAGCAGTGTACTAGGCACAGATACGCAGTATTTT
V gene: TRBV27; clone size: once; J gene: TRBJ2-5; D gene: TRBD1; CDR3 protein: CASSHGQGYQETQYF; CDR3 DNA: TGTGCCAGCAGTCACGGACAGGGGTACCAAGAGACCCAGTACTTC
V gene: TRBV10-3; clone size: .; J gene: TRBJ2-1; D gene: .; CDR3 protein: CAISGSQTGNEQFF; CDR3 DNA: TGTGCCATCAGTGGGTCCCAAACGGGGAATGAGCAGTTCTTC
V gene: TRBV4-2; clone size: .; J gene: TRBJ2-7; D gene: TRBD2; CDR3 protein: CASSQFSLAGSSEQYF; CDR3 DNA: TGTGCCAGCAGCCAGTTCTCACTAGCGGGTTCGTCCGAGCAGTACTTC
V gene: TRBV29-1; clone size: .; J gene: TRBJ2-5; D gene: .; CDR3 protein: CSVNSPWGRRQETQYF; CDR3 DNA: TGCAGCGTCAACAGTCCTTGGGGCCGCCGCCAAGAGACCCAGTACTTC
V gene: TRBV4-2; clone size: .; J gene: TRBJ1-5; D gene: .; CDR3 protein: CASSQEEGRFGPQHF; CDR3 DNA: TGTGCCAGCAGCCAAGAGGAGGGCCGTTTCGGGCCCCAGCATTTT
V gene: TRBV7-9; clone size: .; J gene: TRBJ2-1; D gene: TRBD2; CDR3 protein: CASSLGFGTSVYEQFF; CDR3 DNA: TGTGCCAGCAGCTTAGGCTTCGGGACTAGCGTCTATGAGCAGTTCTTC
V gene: TRBV10-1; clone size: .; J gene: TRBJ2-7; D gene: TRBD1; CDR3 protein: CASSAALGGAYEQYF; CDR3 DNA: TGCGCCAGCAGTGCGGCTCTAGGGGGCGCCTACGAGCAGTACTTC
V gene: TRBV10-1; clone size: .; J gene: TRBJ2-2; D gene: TRBD2; CDR3 protein: CASSRGRLADNTGELFF; CDR3 DNA: TGCGCCAGCAGTAGAGGGAGACTAGCGGATAACACCGGGGAGCTGTTTTTT
V gene: TRBV5-1; clone size: .; J gene: TRBJ2-3; D gene: TRBD2; CDR3 protein: CASSHGGTDTDTQYF; CDR3 DNA: TGCGCCAGCAGCCACGGGGGGACCGACACAGATACGCAGTATTTT
V gene: TRBV27; clone size: .; J gene: TRBJ2-7; D gene: TRBD1; CDR3 protein: CASSLQGARTYEQYF; CDR3 DNA: TGTGCCAGCAGTCTACAGGGGGCGCGGACCTACGAGCAGTACTTC